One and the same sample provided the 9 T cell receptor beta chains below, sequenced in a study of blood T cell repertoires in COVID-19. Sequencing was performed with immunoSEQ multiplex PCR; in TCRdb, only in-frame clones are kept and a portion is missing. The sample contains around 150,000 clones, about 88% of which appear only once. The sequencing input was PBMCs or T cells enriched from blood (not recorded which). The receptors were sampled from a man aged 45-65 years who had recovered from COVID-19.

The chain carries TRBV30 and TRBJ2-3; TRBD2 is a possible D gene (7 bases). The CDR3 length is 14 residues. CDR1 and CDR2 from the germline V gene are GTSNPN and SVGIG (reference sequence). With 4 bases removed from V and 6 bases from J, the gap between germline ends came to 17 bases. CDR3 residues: CAWMGGAGIDTQYF. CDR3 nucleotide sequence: TGTGCCTGGATGGGGGGGGCCGGGATCGATACGCAGTATTTT.

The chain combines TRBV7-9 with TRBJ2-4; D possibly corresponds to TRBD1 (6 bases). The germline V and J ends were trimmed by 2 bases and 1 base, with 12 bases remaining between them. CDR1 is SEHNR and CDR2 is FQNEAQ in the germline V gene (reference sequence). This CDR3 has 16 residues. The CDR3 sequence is CASSLPGVGAKNIQYF. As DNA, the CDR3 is TGTGCCAGCAGCTTACCAGGGGTCGGGGCCAAAAACATTCAGTACTTC.

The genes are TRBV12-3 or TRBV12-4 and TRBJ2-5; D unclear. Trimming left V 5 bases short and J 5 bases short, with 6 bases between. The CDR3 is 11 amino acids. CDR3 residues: CASSPGETQYF. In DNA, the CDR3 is TGTGCCAGCAGTCCCGGGGAGACCCAGTACTTC.

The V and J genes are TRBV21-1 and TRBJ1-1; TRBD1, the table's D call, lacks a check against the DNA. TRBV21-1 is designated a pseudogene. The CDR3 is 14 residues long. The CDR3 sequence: CASSKGQPNTEAFF. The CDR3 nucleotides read TGTGCCAGCAGCAAAGGACAGCCGAACACTGAAGCTTTCTTT.

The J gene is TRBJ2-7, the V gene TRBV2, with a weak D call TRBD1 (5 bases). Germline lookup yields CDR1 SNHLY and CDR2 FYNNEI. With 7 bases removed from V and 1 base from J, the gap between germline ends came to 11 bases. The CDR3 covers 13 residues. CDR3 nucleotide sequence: TGTGCCAGCAAATTCGACAGATCCTACGAGCAGTACTTC. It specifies CASKFDRSYEQYF. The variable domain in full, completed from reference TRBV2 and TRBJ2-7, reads EPEVTQTPSHQVTQMGQEVILRCVPISNHLYFYWYRQILGQKVEFLVSFYNNEISEKSEIFDDQFSVERPDGSNFTLKIRSTKLEDSAMYFCASKFDRSYEQYFGPGTRLTVT.

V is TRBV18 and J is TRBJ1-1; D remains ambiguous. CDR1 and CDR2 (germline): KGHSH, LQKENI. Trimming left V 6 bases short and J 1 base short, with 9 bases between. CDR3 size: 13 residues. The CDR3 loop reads CASSRQENTEAFF. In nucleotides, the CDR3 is TGTGCCAGCTCGCGACAAGAGAACACTGAAGCTTTCTTT. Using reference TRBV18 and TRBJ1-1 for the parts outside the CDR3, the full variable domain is NAGVMQNPRHLVRRRGQEARLRCSPMKGHSHVYWYRQLPEEGLKFMVYLQKENIIDESGMPKERFSAEFPKEGPSILRIQQVVRGDSAAYFCASSRQENTEAFFGQGTRLTVV.

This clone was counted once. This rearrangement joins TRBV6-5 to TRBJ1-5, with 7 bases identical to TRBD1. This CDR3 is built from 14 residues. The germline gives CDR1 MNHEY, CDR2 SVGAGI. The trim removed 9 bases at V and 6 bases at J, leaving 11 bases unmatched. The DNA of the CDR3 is TGTGCCAGTTCCTACGACAGGGCGATTCAGCCCCAGCATTTT. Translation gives CASSYDRAIQPQHF.

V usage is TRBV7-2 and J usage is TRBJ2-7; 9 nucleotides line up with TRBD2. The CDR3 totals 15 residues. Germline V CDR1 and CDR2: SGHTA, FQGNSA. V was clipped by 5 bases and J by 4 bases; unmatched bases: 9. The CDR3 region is CASSPNGLAGYEQYF. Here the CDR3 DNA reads TGTGCCAGCAGCCCGAATGGGCTAGCGGGGTACGAGCAGTACTTC.

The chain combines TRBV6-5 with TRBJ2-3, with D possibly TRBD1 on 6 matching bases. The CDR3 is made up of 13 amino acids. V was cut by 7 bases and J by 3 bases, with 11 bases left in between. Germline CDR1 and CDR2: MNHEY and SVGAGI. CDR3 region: CASNRVWTDTQYF. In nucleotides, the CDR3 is TGTGCCAGCAACAGGGTGTGGACAGATACGCAGTATTTT.